One sample yielded the 3 T cell receptor beta chains listed below, sequenced in a study of T cell responses to AZD1222 COVID-19 vaccine. The data were produced by immunoSEQ multiplex PCR, yet TCRdb's version contains in-frame clones alone and is incomplete. The profile shows about 110,000 clones, approximately 90% of them singletons. This specimen consisted of peripheral blood, obtained on day 0 of AZD1222 vaccination. The receptors shown here come from an adult in good health.

The CDR3 DNA sequence: TGTGCCAGCACCCCGAGAGACAGGTCCGAGCAGTACTTC. Amino acids: CASTPRDRSEQYF. This rearrangement joins TRBV6-5 to TRBJ2-7, with D tentatively TRBD1 (6 bases). V was cut by 7 bases and J by 6 bases, with 16 bases left in between. The CDR3 totals 13 residues. In germline, CDR1 is MNHEY, CDR2 SVGAGI.

The V call is TRBV11-1, the J call TRBJ1-1; a possible D gene is TRBD1 (6 bases). Trimming removed 6 bases from V and 1 base from J, with 18 bases in between. This CDR3 is built from 16 residues. Germline-derived CDR1 and CDR2 are SGHAT and FQDESV (reference sequence). The CDR3, as DNA: TGTGCCAGCAGTTTGGGGAACGGGGGGCAGAACACTGAAGCTTTCTTT. It yields the protein CASSLGNGGQNTEAFF. The entire variable domain, with the rest obtained from reference TRBV11-1 and TRBJ1-1, is as follows: EAEVAQSPRYKITEKSQAVAFWCDPISGHATLYWYRQILGQGPELLVQFQDESVVDDSQLPKDRFSAERLKGVDSTLKIQPAELGDSAMYLCASSLGNGGQNTEAFFGQGTRLTVV.

The chain joins TRBV11-1 to TRBJ2-5, with 8 positions matching TRBD1. After removal of 1 base from V and 3 bases from J, the junction contained 1 base not matched to a gene. The germline V gene has CDR1 SGHAT and CDR2 FQDESV (reference sequence). CDR3 length: 14 residues. CDR3 sequence (DNA): TGTGCCAGCAGCTTAGGGACAGGGAAAGAGACCCAGTACTTC. The encoded protein is CASSLGTGKETQYF.